Below, 21 T cell receptor beta chains from the same sample are listed, as sequenced in a study of blood T cells in healthy people across ages. Next came a second PCR, run for roughly 6 to 11 cycles, which used a sample-barcoded 5' primer along with a J-beta primer mix. MiXCR, run by TCRdb on the 5' RACE reads, gives a single entry per CDR3 protein. Seen here are roughly 860,000 distinct CDR3 sequences, 60% to 80% observed once, and the top ten hold roughly a quarter. The sample taken for sequencing was blood. Receptors originate from a man aged 30 to 45 in good health.

The chain is built from TRBV5-1 and TRBJ1-4; 12 bases line up with TRBD1. The CDR3 is 16 amino acids. From germline, CDR1 is SGHRS and CDR2 YFSETQ. V was pared by 2 bases and J by 7 bases, with 6 bases of the junction left unmatched. The DNA of the CDR3 is TGCGCCAGCAGCTTCGGGACAGGGGGCAAGGTTGAAAAACTGTTTTTT. Its protein product is CASSFGTGGKVEKLFF.

The chain combines TRBV7-2 with TRBJ2-2, with D unclear. Germline CDR1 SGHTA, CDR2 FQGNSA. This CDR3 has 12 amino acids. The V end lost 3 bases, the J end lost 9 bases, and 8 bases lay between the germline ends. CDR3 DNA: TGTGCCAGCAGCTTCACCTTTAGGGAGCTGTTTTTT. Protein sequence: CASSFTFRELFF.

V is TRBV5-5 and J is TRBJ1-2; the D gene is possibly TRBD1 (5 bases). The CDR3 contains 13 residues. The germline CDR1 and CDR2 sequences are SGHKS and YYEKEE (reference sequence). Trimming stripped 4 bases from V and 8 bases from J, with 15 bases between. The chain's CDR3 is CASSPDTFNGYTF. CDR3 nucleotide sequence: TGTGCCAGCAGCCCGGACACTTTTAACGGCTACACCTTC.

The chain has TRBV9 and TRBJ2-1, with D tentatively TRBD2 (6 bases). The CDR3 length is 15 residues. The V end lost 6 bases, the J end lost 5 bases, and 18 bases lay between the germline ends. Germline V gene data show CDR1 as SGDLS and CDR2 as YYNGEE. This chain's CDR3 is CASTLGWGVDNEQFF. The CDR3 DNA is TGTGCCAGCACCCTGGGGTGGGGGGTGGACAATGAGCAGTTCTTC.

This chain joins TRBV7-3 and TRBJ2-5, with D possibly TRBD1 on 6 matching bases. Trimming took off 2 bases at V and 6 bases at J, with 16 bases between the two ends. There are 15 residues in the CDR3. Germline CDR1 is SGHTA and CDR2 is FQGTGA. CDR3 sequence reads: CASSLWAGVFQTQYF. Written as DNA, the CDR3 is TGTGCCAGCAGCTTATGGGCAGGGGTTTTTCAGACCCAGTACTTC.

V is TRBV12-3 or TRBV12-4 and J is TRBJ2-7, with D possibly being TRBD1 (6 bases). CDR3 length: 16 residues. Between the trimmed V and J ends, which lost 5 bases and 0 bases, there was a span of 17 bases. The DNA of the CDR3 is TGTGCCAGCAGTAGGGCCGACAGGATATTCTCCTACGAGCAGTACTTC. Its translation is CASSRADRIFSYEQYF.

The chain recombines TRBV12-3 or TRBV12-4 with TRBJ1-6; a possible D gene is TRBD1 (6 bases). CDR3 size: 15 residues. Trimming took off 5 bases at V and 0 bases at J, with 8 bases between the two ends. The CDR3 loop reads CASSPDSSYNSPLHF. CDR3 bases: TGTGCCAGCAGTCCGGACAGCTCCTATAATTCACCCCTCCACTTT.

A note on this clonotype: Mismatch with germline at one junction end may stem from a read error. The genes are TRBV7-6 and TRBJ1-3, with D possibly being TRBD1 (5 bases). CDR1 SGHVS and CDR2 FNYEAQ come from the germline V gene. The CDR3 contains 14 residues. CDR3 sequence reads: CASSRGLSGNAIYF. CDR3 in DNA: TGTGCCAGCAGCCGGGGCCTCTCTGGAAACGCCATATATTTT.

CDR3 DNA: TGTGCCAGCAGCTTAGGGGAGGCAAAACTGTTTTTT. Its translation: CASSLGEAKLFF. J is TRBJ1-4 and V is TRBV7-9; D gene unclear. Germline CDR1 is SEHNR and CDR2 is FQNEAQ (reference sequence). CDR3 length equals 12 residues. Trimming took 1 base from V and 10 from J, leaving 7 bases between them. Supplemented by reference TRBV7-9 and TRBJ1-4, the full variable domain reads DTGVSQNPRHKITKRGQNVTFRCDPISEHNRLYWYRQTLGQGPEFLTYFQNEAQLEKSRLLSDRFSAERPKGSFSTLEIQRTEQGDSAMYLCASSLGEAKLFFGSGTQLSVL.

In this sample, this clonotype turned up a few times. The chain couples TRBV13 to TRBJ2-3; 11 nucleotides match TRBD2. Germline V gene lookup returns CDR1 PRHDT and CDR2 FYEKMQ (reference sequence). With 3 bases clipped from V and 2 bases from J, the junction kept 4 bases outside the gene matches. This CDR3 has 16 residues. The CDR3 here is CASSLRLAGTTDTQYF. The CDR3 nucleotides are TGTGCCAGCAGCTTGCGACTAGCGGGGACCACAGATACGCAGTATTTT.

This clonotype was picked up a small number of times. The rearrangement links TRBV5-1 to TRBJ2-1; 13 nucleotides agree with TRBD2. Germline V gene sequence: CDR1 SGHRS, CDR2 YFSETQ. Losses at the gene ends were 4 bases for V and 6 bases for J; bases not matched to a gene: 7. CDR3 length equals 16 residues. In nucleotides, the CDR3 is TGCGCCAGCAGCATCACGACTAGCGGGGGGCCCAATGAGCAGTTCTTC. Protein: CASSITTSGGPNEQFF.

The chain is built from TRBV9 and TRBJ1-4; perhaps TRBD1 as D (5 bases). Germline assignment: CDR1 SGDLS and CDR2 YYNGEE. The germline V and J ends were trimmed by 2 bases and 0 bases, with 11 bases remaining between them. CDR3 length: 16 residues. The chain's CDR3 is CASSVGTGSTNEKLFF. In nucleotides, the CDR3 is TGTGCCAGCAGCGTGGGAACAGGATCAACTAATGAAAAACTGTTTTTT. The whole variable domain, filled in from reference TRBV9 and TRBJ1-4, reads DSGVTQTPKHLITATGQRVTLRCSPRSGDLSVYWYQQSLDQGLQFLIQYYNGEERAKGNILERFSAQQFPDLHSELNLSSLELGDSALYFCASSVGTGSTNEKLFFGSGTQLSVL.

In this sample, this clonotype turned up many times. V is TRBV2 and J is TRBJ2-1, with TRBD1 matching over 8 bases. The ends lost 4 bases at V and 8 bases at J; junction bases unmatched: 10. This CDR3 spans 15 amino acids. CDR1 and CDR2 from the germline V gene are SNHLY and FYNNEI. This CDR3 is CASSVRTGRGDEQFF. The CDR3 DNA reads as TGTGCCAGCAGTGTTCGGACAGGGCGAGGGGATGAGCAGTTCTTC.

This clonotype was picked up a small number of times. The chain has TRBV7-2 and TRBJ2-4; D is unclear. The V gene lost 5 bases and the J gene lost 13 bases, with 12 bases spanning the gap. Germline V gives CDR1 SGHTA, CDR2 FQGNSA. This CDR3 has 11 amino acids. CDR3 sequence (DNA): TGTGCCAGCAGCCTGCGACAAAAGCAGTACTTC. Translating gives CASSLRQKQYF.

The chain is built from TRBV20-1 and TRBJ1-2; 7 nucleotides agree with TRBD1. The CDR3 loop spans 14 amino acids. Germline V gene lookup returns CDR1 DFQATT and CDR2 SNEGSKA (reference sequence). J gave up 3 bases and V 6 bases, and 10 bases lay outside the gene matches. The CDR3 loop is CSAVRDRDHYGYTF. The CDR3, as DNA: TGCAGTGCGGTCCGCGACAGGGACCACTATGGCTACACCTTC.

The chain couples TRBV9 to TRBJ1-5, with unresolved D. There are 14 residues in the CDR3. Germline lookup yields CDR1 SGDLS and CDR2 YYNGEE. V gave up 0 bases and J gave up 7 bases, with 11 bases separating them. CDR3 in amino acids: CASSVGGNVQPQHF. The DNA of the CDR3 is TGTGCCAGCAGCGTAGGAGGTAATGTGCAGCCCCAGCATTTT.

The V gene is TRBV7-2, the J gene TRBJ2-1, with 7 bases lining up with TRBD2. Germline CDR1 is SGHTA and CDR2 is FQGNSA. The trim removed 0 bases at V and 9 bases at J, leaving 5 bases unmatched. The CDR3 contains 14 residues. The CDR3 nucleotides are TGTGCCAGCAGCTTAGCGCGGACTAGGTGTGAGCAGTTCTTC. It is translated as CASSLARTRCEQFF.

V is TRBV20-1 and J is TRBJ2-5, with D possibly being TRBD2 (5 bases). The CDR3 loop spans 11 amino acids. Trimming took 8 bases from V and 5 from J, leaving 12 bases between them. The germline V gene has CDR1 DFQATT and CDR2 SNEGSKA (reference sequence). CDR3: CSSAGSETQYF. Here the CDR3 DNA reads TGCAGTTCCGCGGGTTCGGAGACCCAGTACTTC.

This clonotype was picked up a small number of times. The chain has TRBV6-5 and TRBJ1-6; D gene unclear. CDR1 is MNHEY and CDR2 is SVGAGI in the germline V gene. The length of the CDR3 is 14 residues. V lost 2 bases and J lost 5, with 7 bases in between. The CDR3 region has the DNA TGTGCCAGCAGTTACGGACTAAATAATTCACCCCTCCACTTT. It translates to CASSYGLNNSPLHF.

This clonotype has only a few counts. The chain has TRBV9 and TRBJ2-5; either TRBD1 or TRBD2 may supply D (6 bases each). The germline V gene encodes CDR1 SGDLS and CDR2 YYNGEE. CDR3 size: 15 residues. The ends were cut back, 0 bases at V and 5 bases at J, with 14 bases in the middle. The CDR3 DNA reads TGTGCCAGCAGCGTAGCTCCCACAGGGAGGGAGACCCAGTACTTC. Protein product: CASSVAPTGRETQYF.

V gene TRBV20-1 combines with J gene TRBJ1-2; 7 positions match TRBD1. The V and J ends lost 6 bases and 4 bases, in that order; junction bases with no gene match: 11. The V gene's germline CDR1 is DFQATT and CDR2 SNEGSKA (reference sequence). This CDR3 is built from 14 residues. CDR3 nucleotides: TGCAGTGCCCCTCCATCAGGGGGAGCCTATGGCTACACCTTC. Protein product: CSAPPSGGAYGYTF.